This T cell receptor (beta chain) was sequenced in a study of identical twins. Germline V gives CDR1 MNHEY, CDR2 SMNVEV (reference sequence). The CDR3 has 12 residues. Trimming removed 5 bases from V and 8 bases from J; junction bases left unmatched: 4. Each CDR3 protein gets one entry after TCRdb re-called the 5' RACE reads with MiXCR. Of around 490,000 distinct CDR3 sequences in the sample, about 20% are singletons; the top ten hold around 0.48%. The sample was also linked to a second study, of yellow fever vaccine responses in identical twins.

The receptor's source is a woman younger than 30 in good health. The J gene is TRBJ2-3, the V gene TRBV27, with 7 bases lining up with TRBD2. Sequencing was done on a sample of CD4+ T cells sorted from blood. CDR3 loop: CASSHPGGTQYF. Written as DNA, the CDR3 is TGTGCCAGCAGTCACCCGGGAGGTACGCAGTATTTT.